This TCR beta chain was found in a study of blood T cell repertoires in COVID-19. From germline, CDR1 is MNHNY and CDR2 SVGAGI (reference sequence). The CDR3 has 13 amino acids. With V trimmed by 6 bases and J by 2 bases, 3 bases remained unmatched. Original processing methods: Estimation of nucleated cell counts relied on the amplification of reference gene primers. Clones were read by immunoSEQ multiplex PCR, and TCRdb kept only the in-frame ones, dropping some. The DNA gave D and trimming, while V, J and clone size come from that table. Here the sample spans roughly 80,000 clones, around 80% being singletons.

The source material was peripheral blood. This TCR derives from an elderly man with acute or convalescent COVID-19. The chain carries TRBV6-6 and TRBJ2-5; 7 nucleotides line up with TRBD1. The CDR3 loop is CASRWDRQETQYF. DNA for the CDR3: TGTGCCAGCAGGTGGGACAGACAAGAGACCCAGTACTTC.